This entry describes one T cell receptor (beta chain). Its antigen is still unknown. No qualities accompany the bases; no much larger clone lies one base away. In the same sample, other DNA sequences code for this CDR3. Receptor amplification or capture employed the immunoSEQ multiplex PCR assay. For the multiplex PCR, a mixture combining 60 forward primers for TCR Vbeta segments and 13 reverse primers for TCR Jbeta segments was used. A multiplex PCR assay on genomic DNA amplified the CDR3 region of rearranged TCR beta genes. Amplified TCR beta libraries were sequenced as 87-base-pair reads on the Illumina HiSeq System. As for how the authors treated the data: A later analysis counted approximately 74 million unique TCR beta chains across the 550 to 800 repertoires, and roughly 10 million of these chains were shared by at least two donors. A nearest-neighbor algorithm error-corrected the raw reads and collapsed the reads into unique sequences, merging closely related sequences to remove PCR and sequencing errors. V, D and J gene segments were assigned by aligning CDR3 sequences to IMGT reference sequences. Each retained sequence needed at least a six-nucleotide match to both a V gene segment and a J gene segment. Rearrangements were called productive when the CDR3 lacked stop codons and stayed in frame with V and J; all others were non-productive. Following IMGT convention, CDR3 was defined as the stretch from the second conserved V-encoded cysteine up to the conserved J-encoded phenylalanine. In an earlier analysis of around 640 of the donors, sequences lacking an unambiguous match to a single V gene segment were excluded. An earlier analysis of a few hundred of the donors classified V segments as functional when productive rearrangements were above 56.7% and as segregating when the standard deviation between donors was above 5%. A statistical classification framework was built for diagnosing cytomegalovirus status from the catalog of TCR beta chain sequences. In a later analysis, TCR nucleotide sequences were compared against IMGT/GENE-DB human TR gene sequences so that V and J genes could be assigned. The TCRdist pipeline was used in a later analysis to assign CDR3 sequences and most-parsimonious VDJ recombination scenarios. In a later analysis, each TCR beta chain was defined by its CDR3 amino acid sequence together with its V-gene family, and reads lacking a unique V-gene family were excluded. To address suspected cross-contamination and a sequencing artifact, a later analysis removed a few hundred highly shared, low-generation-probability nucleotide sequences. In a later analysis, a clonal expansion index for each public chain was calculated from normalized within-repertoire ranks of inferred template counts. Generation probabilities in a later analysis came from a VDJ recombination model fitted to out-of-frame rearrangements, and those results were checked against IGoR. In a later analysis, TCR-TCR, TCR-HLA and TCR-CMV co-occurrence was scored with hypergeometric tests, and a repertoire-size bias correction was applied to TCR pairs. In a later analysis, false discovery rates were estimated by permuting HLA or CMV assignments 20 times. In a later analysis, co-occurring TCRs were grouped using DBSCAN, and TCRdist sequence similarity was added for clustering within HLA-allele-positive subsets. For co-occurrence clustering, repertoires with fewer than 30,000 or more than 120,000 public chains were excluded, along with several repertoires with anomalous nucleotide sharing. Here the immuneACCESS table is served through TCRdb, limited to in-frame sequences with V and J called. Missing clones are a known gap in these copies; in checked studies unresolved V genes cover under half, and the rest lacks a known reason. V and J calls plus clone size are reproduced from that table; the DNA served to infer D and trimming. The sample profile shows around 150,000 clones; 60% to 80% of them were found once. The ten largest make up roughly 2.6% of the sample.

The cohort was made up of 500 to 800 healthy bone marrow donors. All cohort members were sampled while nominally healthy, although unrecorded immune exposures were likely present. The donor tested CMV seropositive and was one of the 289 seropositive cohort members. Every donor gave a peripheral blood sample, and the peripheral blood mononuclear cells from that sample were used for TCR beta sequencing. The Qiagen DNeasy Blood Extraction Kit was used to extract genomic DNA from the blood cell samples. A distance of 10 bases separates the germline ends of V and J, which lose 5 bases and 2 bases respectively. The CDR3 measures 13 amino acids from cysteine to phenylalanine. Of all the DNA, just the CDR3 is kept, 39 bases in frame from base 1. According to the germline V gene, CDR1 reads MNHEY and CDR2 reads SVGAGI. The source of the sample is a study of cytomegalovirus exposure and HLA in healthy donors (dated by TCRdb to 2016 to 2017). Describing the broader study: According to an earlier analysis of 550 to 700 of the donors, some 170 million T cells yielded 90 million to 140 million unique TCR beta sequences and 276 Gb of sequence data. An early release that covered around 590 HLA-typed donors contained around 300 gigabases of sequencing data and around 80 million unique TCR sequences. The genetic ancestry cluster associated with self-reported Caucasian donors included 80% to 90% of the 300 to 400 genotyped donors. The aim of the study was to test whether cataloging public T cell receptors could identify signatures of past pathogen exposure. The study used immunosequencing to profile the T cell repertoires of some 600 subjects and linked those repertoires to cytomegalovirus serostatus. Besides the first cohort of 550 to 750 subjects, a separate validation cohort made up of around 120 different subjects was used. The study combined high-throughput TCR immunosequencing, statistical association of individual TCRs with disease status, and machine learning to predict cytomegalovirus infection status. In a later analysis, previously published TCR beta repertoires from fewer than 750 donors were re-analyzed and high-resolution HLA genotyping was added so that TCR occurrence patterns could be studied. The later analysis used no new phenotypic data to find candidate immune exposures, relying instead on TCR beta sequences and their occurrence across donors. An earlier analysis of 587 of the donors applied high-throughput TCR beta sequencing to assess whether each TCR beta V gene segment acted as functional or pseudogenic. Alongside the repertoire data, information on donor age, sex, ethnicity and CMV serostatus was compiled. In a later genetic analysis, genome-wide SNP genotypes for 398 of the 666 donors were used, and that subset was treated as a discovery cohort. Every discovery cohort repertoire had been produced on one sequencing platform. HLA typing included class I and class II loci at four-digit resolution. The number of donors typed differed by locus, with roughly 620-630 for A, B, C, DRB1 and DQB1, 522 for DQA1, 600 to 610 for DPA1, and roughly 450 for DPB1. A few DR-DQ haplotypes were treated as single units for association and clustering because of strong linkage in the cohort. Among 350 to 400 genotyped donors of the cohort, an average of 235,054 unique TCR beta nucleotide sequences were sequenced per donor, around 18% of them non-productive.

Overall study outcomes, separate from this receptor: A later analysis found that HLA-associated TCR beta chains were more clonally expanded and had lower generation probabilities than equally common non-associated chains. Assigning TCR associations to individual alleles was difficult when HLA alleles, especially DR and DQ, strongly co-occurred. An earlier analysis of roughly 570 of the donors showed that most TCR beta V segments appeared in productive rearrangements either about 87% or about 30% of the time, which broadly matched IMGT annotations. Correlated functional status among segregating V segments might be attributable to linkage disequilibrium, but an unknown experimental factor could not be ruled out. A further reported finding was that TCR beta sequences accurately predicted the HLA-A and HLA-B alleles for most subjects in the first cohort. According to a later genetic analysis, donors in an Asian-associated ancestry cluster had fewer N-insertions in productive TCRs than the approximately 700-donor mean. Sequencing depth was assumed to be roughly uniform across donors in the presence/absence analyses, though that assumption may not hold. The sequencing pipeline was judged likely to have produced a cluster of highly shared sequence variants as a technical artifact. Immune exposure information for the cohort was limited to CMV serostatus. The authors suggested that the approach could potentially be generalized to other disease states and immunological phenotypes. In vitro tests confirmed that a few of the cytomegalovirus-associated TCR beta chains recognize cytomegalovirus antigens. The classifier was reported to diagnose cytomegalovirus status with high specificity and sensitivity in both the original cohort and the validation cohort. A later analysis reported that several top co-occurrence clusters appeared linked to parvovirus B19, influenza, CMV and Epstein-Barr virus. In a later analysis, TCR association rates were found to vary across HLA loci, with the most associated TCRs seen for DRB1 alleles and the fewest for HLA-C alleles. In a later analysis, most CMV-associated TCR beta chains were found to appear HLA-restricted, with HLA associations seemingly driven largely by CMV exposure. Most TCR sequences were seen in very few donors, while some public TCRs were found in many individuals. A later genetic analysis associated a missense DCLRE1C variant with V-gene and J-gene trimming of TCR beta chains, and an independent cohort replicated the association. The study listed over 150 TCR beta chains as associated with cytomegalovirus. Some IMGT-functional V segments, including TRBV6-2 and TRBV6-3, could not be told apart with the 87-base-pair reads, so those segments were excluded. Over 15 rarely observed V segments, including chromosome 9 orphons, were excluded from the earlier analysis of some 590 of the donors because counts were too low. The cohort was sequenced for TCR beta chains only, and without alpha or paired-chain data the features that could be detected were limited. Because some donors lacked HLA typing at each locus, the association tests relied only on the typed subset. Specific HLA alleles were associated with 15,000 to 20,000 TCR beta sequences at a false discovery rate of 0.05 in a later analysis.

The rearrangement joined TRBV6-5 to TRBJ2-7, and the D gene may be TRBD1, 6 bases matching. The specimen sequenced was PBMCs. This TCR was recovered from a woman in her thirties or forties in good health and CMV-seropositive. The nucleotide sequence is TGTGCCAGCAGTGTGGGACAAGCCTACGAGCAGTACTTC. This is translated as CASSVGQAYEQYF.